What follows are 10 T cell receptor beta chains derived from one specimen sequenced in a study of T cells in Graves' hyperthyroidism and ophthalmopathy. Amplified regions were TCR beta CDR3 sequences from RNA transcripts. The HTBI primer set was used in a first-round RT-PCR of the TCR CDR3. TCRdb processed the multiplex PCR reads anew with MiXCR; each CDR3 protein has one entry. The table has about 180,000 distinct CDR3 sequences, 17% seen once. The sequencing input was blood. Receptors were obtained from a woman between 45 and 60 years old with Graves' hyperthyroidism.

This clonotype was picked up many times. The chain combines TRBV27 with TRBJ2-2, with 11 bases that match TRBD2. This CDR3 is 15 amino acids long. CDR1 is MNHEY and CDR2 is SMNVEV in the germline V gene (reference sequence). Trimming cost V 1 base and J 6 bases; bases outside gene matches: 1. This chain's CDR3 is CASSLFSGGAGELFF. CDR3 DNA: TGTGCCAGCAGTTTATTTAGCGGGGGGGCCGGGGAGCTGTTTTTT.

V gene TRBV27 combines with J gene TRBJ2-7; TRBD1 agrees at 8 bases. This CDR3 comprises 14 residues. The germline CDR1 and CDR2 sequences are MNHEY and SMNVEV (reference sequence). Trimming took 8 bases from V and 5 from J; bases not matched to a gene: 11. Here the CDR3 DNA reads TGTGCCAGCCGCCCCTTCAGGGGGCGCAACGAGCAGTACTTC. This sequence encodes CASRPFRGRNEQYF.

This rearrangement joins TRBV4-1 to TRBJ1-4; unclear D gene. Germline assignment: CDR1 MGHRA and CDR2 YSYEKL. The CDR3 totals 17 residues. V lost 3 bases and J 5 bases, leaving 19 bases between the germline ends. CDR3 in DNA: TGCGCCAGCAGCCAGGAGAAACAGCGCTTTAGGAATGAAAAACTGTTTTTT. Protein product: CASSQEKQRFRNEKLFF.

This chain connects TRBV12-3 or TRBV12-4 to TRBJ1-2; D remains unclear. The CDR3 sequence is 10 residues long. V was trimmed by 1 base and J by 6 bases, leaving 0 bases between them. The CDR3 DNA reads as TGTGCCAGCAGTTTAGATGGCTACACCTTC. Protein: CASSLDGYTF.

Concerning this clonotype itself: A read error may account for a junction end that differs from germline. J is TRBJ1-3 and V is TRBV12-3 or TRBV12-4; 7 bases fit TRBD1. This CDR3 is 14 amino acids long. The CDR3 is CASSAGQTTNAIYF. The DNA for the CDR3 is TGTGCCAGCAGTGCGGGACAGACAACAAACGCCATATATTTT.

This chain links TRBV2 with TRBJ1-1; a weak D match, TRBD1 (6 bases). The CDR3 sequence is 15 residues long. CDR1 SNHLY and CDR2 FYNNEI come from the germline V gene. Trimming removed 3 bases from V and 3 bases from J, with 14 bases in between. CDR3 sequence reads: CASSEQGQKDTEAFF. CDR3 bases: TGTGCCAGCAGTGAGCAGGGGCAGAAGGACACTGAAGCTTTCTTT. The full variable domain, rest sourced from reference TRBV2 and TRBJ1-1, is EPEVTQTPSHQVTQMGQEVILRCVPISNHLYFYWYRQILGQKVEFLVSFYNNEISEKSEIFDDQFSVERPDGSNFTLKIRSTKLEDSAMYFCASSEQGQKDTEAFFGQGTRLTVV.

The gene calls are TRBV4-3 and TRBJ2-1, with D perhaps TRBD1 (6 bases). Between the trimmed V and J ends, which lost 4 bases and 10 bases, there was a span of 14 bases. This CDR3 contains 13 residues. Germline CDR1 reads LGHNA; CDR2 reads YSLEER. The CDR3 is CASSLNRVYEQFF. The CDR3 nucleotides read TGCGCCAGCAGCCTTAACAGGGTTTACGAGCAGTTCTTC.

This clonotype was seen repeatedly, ten times or more. CDR3 region: CASSQVEQNTEAFF. CDR3 DNA sequence: TGTGCCAGCAGCCAAGTGGAACAGAACACTGAAGCTTTCTTT. The chain is built from TRBV3-1 and TRBJ1-1, with D unresolved. Germline V gene lookup returns CDR1 LGHDT and CDR2 YNNKEL (reference sequence). Between the trimmed V and J ends, which lost 1 base and 1 base, there was a span of 7 bases. CDR3 size: 14 residues.

The sample holds many counts of this clonotype. CDR3 bases: TGTGCCAGCAGCTATGGACTAGCGGGGGGGAATGAGCAGTTCTTC. It codes for CASSYGLAGGNEQFF. This chain links TRBV11-1 with TRBJ2-1; 15 nucleotides match TRBD2. The CDR3 length is 15 residues. J gave up 7 bases and V 4 bases, and 2 bases lay outside the gene matches. CDR1 SGHAT and CDR2 FQDESV come from the germline V gene (reference sequence).

This clonotype showed up many times. The rearrangement joins TRBV13 to TRBJ2-3, with 11 bases aligning to TRBD2. V lost 5 bases to trimming and J lost 3 bases; unmatched junction nucleotides: 4. The CDR3 covers 15 residues. Germline V gene lookup returns CDR1 PRHDT and CDR2 FYEKMQ (reference sequence). CDR3 coding DNA: TGTGCCAGCAGCGCCACTAGCGGGGGAACAGATACGCAGTATTTT. Amino acids: CASSATSGGTDTQYF.